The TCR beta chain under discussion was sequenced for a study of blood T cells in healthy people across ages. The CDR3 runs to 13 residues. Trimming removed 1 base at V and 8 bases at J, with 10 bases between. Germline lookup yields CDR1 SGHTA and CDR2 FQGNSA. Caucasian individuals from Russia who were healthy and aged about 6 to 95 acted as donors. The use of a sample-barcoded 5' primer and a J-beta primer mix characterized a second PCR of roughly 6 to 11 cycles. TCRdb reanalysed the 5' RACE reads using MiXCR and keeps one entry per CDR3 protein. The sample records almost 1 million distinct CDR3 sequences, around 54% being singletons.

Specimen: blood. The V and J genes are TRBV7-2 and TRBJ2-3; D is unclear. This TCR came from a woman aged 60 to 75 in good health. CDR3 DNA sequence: TGTGCCAGCAGCTTAGGAAGAAAAGTTACGCAGTATTTT. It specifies CASSLGRKVTQYF.